The present T cell receptor (beta chain) was sequenced within a study of T cells in Graves' hyperthyroidism and ophthalmopathy. This CDR3 is 16 amino acids long. With 5 bases clipped from V and 7 bases from J, the junction kept 16 bases outside the gene matches. Germline assignment: CDR1 KGHDR and CDR2 SFDVKD. TCR beta CDR3 regions were amplified from RNA transcripts. TCR CDR3 underwent first-round RT-PCR with the HTBI primer set. One entry per CDR3 protein results from TCRdb running MiXCR on the multiplex PCR reads. Of roughly 250,000 distinct CDR3 sequences in the sample, approximately 20% were seen once.

The rearrangement uses TRBV24-1 and TRBJ2-7; TRBD2 matches at 7 bases. Sequencing used blood. The clonotype comes from a man younger than 40 with Graves' ophthalmopathy. CDR3 sequence: CATSAPLGGSSYEQYF. CDR3 DNA: TGTGCCACCAGTGCCCCCCTAGGCGGGAGTTCGTATGAGCAGTACTTC.